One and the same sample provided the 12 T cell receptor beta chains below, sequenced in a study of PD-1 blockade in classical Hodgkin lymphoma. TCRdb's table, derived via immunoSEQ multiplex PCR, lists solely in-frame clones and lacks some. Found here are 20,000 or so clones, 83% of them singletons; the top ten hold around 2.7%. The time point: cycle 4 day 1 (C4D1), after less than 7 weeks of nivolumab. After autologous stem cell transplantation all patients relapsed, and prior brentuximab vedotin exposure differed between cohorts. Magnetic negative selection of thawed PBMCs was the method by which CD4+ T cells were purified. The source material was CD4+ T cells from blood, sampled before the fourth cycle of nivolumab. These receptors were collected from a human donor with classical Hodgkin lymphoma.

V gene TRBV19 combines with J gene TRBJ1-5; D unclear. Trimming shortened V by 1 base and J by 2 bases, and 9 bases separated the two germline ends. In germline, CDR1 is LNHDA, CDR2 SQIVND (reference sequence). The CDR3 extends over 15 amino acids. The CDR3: CASSIVGGGNQPQHF. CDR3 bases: TGTGCCAGTAGTATAGTCGGTGGGGGCAATCAGCCCCAGCATTTT.

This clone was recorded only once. The CDR3 DNA sequence: TGTGCCAGCAGCCCGTCGGGGGGAGTTTCGGACTATGGCTACACCTTC. Its translation: CASSPSGGVSDYGYTF. This sequence joins TRBV7-9 and TRBJ1-2, with a possible D match to TRBD1 (5 bases). V was cut by 5 bases and J by 3 bases, with 19 bases left in between. There are 16 residues in the CDR3. Germline-derived CDR1 and CDR2 are SEHNR and FQNEAQ (reference sequence).

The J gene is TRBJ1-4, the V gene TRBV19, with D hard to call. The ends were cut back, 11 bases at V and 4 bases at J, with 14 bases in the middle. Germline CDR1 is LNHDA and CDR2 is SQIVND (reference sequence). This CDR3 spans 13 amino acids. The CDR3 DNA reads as TGTGCCCCCTCTAGTGGGTTTAATGAAAAACTGTTTTTT. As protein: CAPSSGFNEKLFF. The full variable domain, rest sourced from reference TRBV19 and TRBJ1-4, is DGGITQSPKYLFRKEGQNVTLSCEQNLNHDAMYWYRQDPGQGLRLIYYSQIVNDFQKGDIAEGYSVSREKKESFPLTVTSAQKNPTAFYLCAPSSGFNEKLFFGSGTQLSVL.

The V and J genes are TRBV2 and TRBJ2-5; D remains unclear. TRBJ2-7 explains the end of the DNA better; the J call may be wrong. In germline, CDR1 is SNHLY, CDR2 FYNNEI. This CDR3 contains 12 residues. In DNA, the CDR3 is TGTGCCAGCAGTGGTCCGGGCTACGAGCAGTACTTC. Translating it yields CASSGPGYEQYF.

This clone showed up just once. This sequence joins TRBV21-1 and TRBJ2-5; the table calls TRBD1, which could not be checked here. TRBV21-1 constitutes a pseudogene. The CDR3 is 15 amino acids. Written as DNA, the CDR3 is TGTGCCAGCAGCAAATTTCGGGACAGGCAAGAGACCCAGTACTTC. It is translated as CASSKFRDRQETQYF.

CDR3 nucleotide sequence: TGTGCCACCAGCTTACAGGGCTCTGGGGCCAACGTCCTGACTTTC. Translating gives CATSLQGSGANVLTF. The chain couples TRBV15 to TRBJ2-6; the D gene is possibly TRBD1 (6 bases). Between the trimmed V and J ends, which lost 5 bases and 0 bases, there was a span of 8 bases. This CDR3 spans 15 amino acids. CDR1 is LNHNV, CDR2 YYDKDF, per germline (reference sequence).

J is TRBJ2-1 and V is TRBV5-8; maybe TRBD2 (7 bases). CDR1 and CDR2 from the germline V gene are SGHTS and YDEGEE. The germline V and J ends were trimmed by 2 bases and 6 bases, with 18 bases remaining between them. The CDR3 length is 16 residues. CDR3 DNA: TGTGCCAGCAGCTTATATGGGGGGGCGAGGAGCAATGAGCAGTTCTTC. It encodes CASSLYGGARSNEQFF.

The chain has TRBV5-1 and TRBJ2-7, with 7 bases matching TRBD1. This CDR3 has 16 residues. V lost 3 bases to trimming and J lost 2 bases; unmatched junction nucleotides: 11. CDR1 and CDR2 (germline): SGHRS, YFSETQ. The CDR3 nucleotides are TGCGCCAGCAGCTCTCCTTCGACAGGGATCCCCTACGAGCAGTACTTC. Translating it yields CASSSPSTGIPYEQYF.

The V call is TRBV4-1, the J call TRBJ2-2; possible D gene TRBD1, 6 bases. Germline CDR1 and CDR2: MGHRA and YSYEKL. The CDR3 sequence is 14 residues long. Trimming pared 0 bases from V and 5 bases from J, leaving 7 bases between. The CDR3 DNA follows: TGCGCCAGCAGCCAAGATGGACAGACCGGGGAGCTGTTTTTT. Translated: CASSQDGQTGELFF.

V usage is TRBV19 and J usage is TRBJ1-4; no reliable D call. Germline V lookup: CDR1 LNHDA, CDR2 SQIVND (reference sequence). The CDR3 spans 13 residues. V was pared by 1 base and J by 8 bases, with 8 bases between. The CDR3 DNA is TGTGCCAGTAGTATAGTCTCCCAGGAAAAACTGTTTTTT. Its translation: CASSIVSQEKLFF.

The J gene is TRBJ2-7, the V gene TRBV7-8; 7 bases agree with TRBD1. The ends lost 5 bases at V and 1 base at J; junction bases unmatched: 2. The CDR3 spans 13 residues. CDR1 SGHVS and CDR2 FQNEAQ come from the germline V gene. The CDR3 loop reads CASSQGVSYEQYF. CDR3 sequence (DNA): TGTGCCAGCAGCCAGGGGGTTTCCTACGAGCAGTACTTC.

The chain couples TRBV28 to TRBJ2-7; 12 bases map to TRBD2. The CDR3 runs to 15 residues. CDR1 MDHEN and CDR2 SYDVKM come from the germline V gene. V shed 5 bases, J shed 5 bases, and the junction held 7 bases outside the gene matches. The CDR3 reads CASSPQTSGSHEQYF. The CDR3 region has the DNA TGTGCCAGCAGTCCACAGACTAGCGGGAGCCACGAGCAGTACTTC.